This T cell receptor beta chain was observed in a study of monozygotic twins with inflammatory bowel disease. Study observations and caveats: Telling apart the different T cell subtypes was not possible. No difference was seen in repertoire similarity between concordant and discordant twins, possibly from limited power.

As concerns this clonotype: Its specificity is not known.

This CDR3 comprises 15 residues. Germline CDR1 and CDR2: SGHRS and YFSETQ. Each sample had eight separate cDNA synthesis reactions. Through template switching, UMIs that included a 6-nucleotide sample barcode were added. TCRdb reprocessed the 5' RACE reads and reports one entry per CDR3 protein, with no DNA. This sample carries fewer than 450,000 distinct CDR3 sequences, with about 2.5% going to the ten biggest clones. The sequence was obtained from a human donor with ulcerative colitis or Crohn's disease, or a healthy co-twin of an affected twin (not recorded which). The sequenced sample was blood. The V call is TRBV5-1, the J call TRBJ2-2; TCRdb's assignment of TRBD1 cannot be checked, as there is no DNA. CDR3 amino acids: CASSLAGQGAGELFF.